This T cell receptor (beta chain) was recovered during a study of spatial heterogeneity in lung cancer. Overall study: Consistent detection of more beta-chain than alpha-chain sequences was observed. Within raw reads, each unique TCR and UMI combination appeared on average more than ten times.

TCRdb independently ran MiXCR on the 5' RACE reads; one entry per CDR3 protein. Seen here are 4,100 or so distinct CDR3 sequences, 7.5% to 10% observed once, and the top ten hold about 14%. Notes on the study in general: For expanded intratumoral alpha and beta TCRs, counts tracked tumor mutation counts.

This clonotype was picked up many times. Its antigen is not known. Time point noted: sample taken at primary tumor resection. 55 to 80 TRACERx patients with early, untreated non-small cell lung cancer donated samples. Tumor, nontumor lung or frozen PBMC supplied whole RNA that was sequenced unsorted. Source: lung tumor tissue, taken at surgery. The TCR sequence derives from a male donor with early-stage non-small cell lung cancer.

CDR3 amino acids: CASGQTSGRDEQFF. CDR3 DNA sequence: TGTGCTAGTGGTCAGACTAGCGGGAGAGATGAGCAGTTCTTC. The chain has TRBV12-5 and TRBJ2-1, with TRBD2 identical over 12 bases. The CDR3 extends over 14 amino acids. Germline V gene sequence: CDR1 LGHNT, CDR2 FRNRAP. V lost 5 bases, J lost 8 bases, and 4 bases stayed unmatched. Drawing the rest from reference TRBV12-5 and TRBJ2-1, the complete variable domain is DARVTQTPRHKVTEMGQEVTMRCQPILGHNTVFWYRQTMMQGLELLAYFRNRAPLDDSGMPKDRFSAEMPDATLATLKIQPSEPRDSAVYFCASGQTSGRDEQFFGPGTRLTVL.